This T cell receptor beta chain derives from a study of CD8 T cells in ankylosing spondylitis. Study-wide results and caveats: Within peripheral blood, clones linked to disease were CD8+ and relatively rare. Disease-linked clones reportedly showed significant enrichment in matched ankylosing spondylitis synovial fluid. A TCR beta motif of several highly homologous variants seemed to mark ankylosing spondylitis blood.

With molecular barcodes, quantitative 5'-RACE was used to make the TCR beta libraries. TCRdb re-derived calls from the 5' RACE reads in MiXCR, one entry per CDR3 protein. The data show 130,000 to 150,000 distinct CDR3 sequences, with approximately 8.4% seen just once and approximately 6.8% held by the top ten. Germline loops: CDR1 SGHTA, CDR2 FQGNSA. V was trimmed by 2 bases and J by 6 bases, leaving 7 bases between them. This CDR3 spans 12 amino acids. This clonotype was counted ten times or more. What it binds is not known. What was sequenced was synovial fluid, either unsorted or a sorted T cell fraction (not recorded which). The sequence came from a male donor with ankylosing spondylitis. The chain employs TRBV7-2 and TRBJ1-1; D remains unclear. CDR3 sequence: CASSLRSPEAFF. For the CDR3, the DNA is TGTGCCAGCAGCTTAAGGAGCCCTGAAGCTTTCTTT.